This TCR beta chain appears in the sequencing data of a study of CD8 T cells in Susac syndrome. CD8+ and CD4+ T cells from blood underwent TCR beta sequencing, which was carried out in a high-throughput format. The length of the CDR3 is 16 residues. The V gene lost 0 bases and the J gene lost 4 bases, with 14 bases spanning the gap. Germline V gives CDR1 SGHNT, CDR2 YYREEE (reference sequence). Study-wide findings and caveats: In its TCR sequencing and HLA analysis, the study acknowledged that the number of individuals was relatively small.

In regard to this clonotype: Its specificity is unknown.

The RNA, about 0.5 to 1 ug, was put through reverse transcription using random hexamers. Amplification of TCR beta CDR3 was carried out by immunoSEQ multiplex PCR, which covered 54 Vbeta and 13 Jbeta segments. From the immunoSEQ multiplex PCR reads, TCRdb called clonotypes with MiXCR, one entry per CDR3 protein. This repertoire shows around 280,000 distinct CDR3 sequences, 85% found once; its top ten account for about 0.11%. The chain combines TRBV5-4 with TRBJ2-1, with D uncertain. The receptor was derived from a human donor with multiple sclerosis. What was sequenced was CD8+ T cells from PBMCs. CDR3 residues: CASSLAGWVSYNEQFF. DNA for the CDR3: TGTGCCAGCAGCTTGGCCGGGTGGGTGAGTTACAATGAGCAGTTCTTC.